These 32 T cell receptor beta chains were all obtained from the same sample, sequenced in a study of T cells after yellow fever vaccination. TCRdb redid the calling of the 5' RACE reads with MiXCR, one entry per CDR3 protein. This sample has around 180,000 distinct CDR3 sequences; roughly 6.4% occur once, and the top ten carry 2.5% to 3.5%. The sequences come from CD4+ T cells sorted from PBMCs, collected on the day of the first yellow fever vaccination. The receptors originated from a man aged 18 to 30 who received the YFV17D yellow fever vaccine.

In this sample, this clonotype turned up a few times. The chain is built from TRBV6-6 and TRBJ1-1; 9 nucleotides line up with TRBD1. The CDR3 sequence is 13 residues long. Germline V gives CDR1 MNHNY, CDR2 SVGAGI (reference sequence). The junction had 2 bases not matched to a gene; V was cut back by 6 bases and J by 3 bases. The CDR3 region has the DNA TGTGCCAGCAGGGACAGGGGTGACACTGAAGCTTTCTTT. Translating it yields CASRDRGDTEAFF.

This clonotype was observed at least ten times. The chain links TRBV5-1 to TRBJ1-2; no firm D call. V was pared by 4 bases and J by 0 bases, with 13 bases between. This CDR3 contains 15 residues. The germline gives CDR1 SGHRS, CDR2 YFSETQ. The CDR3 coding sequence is TGCGCCAGCAGCCCGAGGGAATTAGCTAACTATGGCTACACCTTC. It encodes CASSPRELANYGYTF.

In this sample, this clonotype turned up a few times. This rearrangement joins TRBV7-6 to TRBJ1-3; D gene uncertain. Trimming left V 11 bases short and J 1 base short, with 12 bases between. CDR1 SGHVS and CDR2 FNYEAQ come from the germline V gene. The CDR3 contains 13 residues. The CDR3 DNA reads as TGTGCCTCCCAAGCCACATCTGGAAACACCATATATTTT. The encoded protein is CASQATSGNTIYF.

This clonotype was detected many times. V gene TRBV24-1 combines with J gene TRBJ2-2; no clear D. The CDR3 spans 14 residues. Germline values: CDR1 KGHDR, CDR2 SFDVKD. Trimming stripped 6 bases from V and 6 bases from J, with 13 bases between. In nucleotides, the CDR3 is TGTGCCACCAGTCGAGTCGGAGTAGCCGGGGAGCTGTTTTTT. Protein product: CATSRVGVAGELFF.

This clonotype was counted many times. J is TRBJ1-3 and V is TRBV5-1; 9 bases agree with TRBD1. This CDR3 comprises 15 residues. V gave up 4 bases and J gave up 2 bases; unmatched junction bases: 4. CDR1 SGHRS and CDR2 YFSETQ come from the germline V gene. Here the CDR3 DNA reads TGCGCCAGCAGCCTGGACAGGGGCGCTGGAAACACCATATATTTT. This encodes CASSLDRGAGNTIYF.

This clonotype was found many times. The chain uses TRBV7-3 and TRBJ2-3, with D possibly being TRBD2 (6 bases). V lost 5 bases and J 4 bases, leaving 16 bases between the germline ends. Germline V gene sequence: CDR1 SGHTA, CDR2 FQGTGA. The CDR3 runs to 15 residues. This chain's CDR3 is CASSLGPGEADTQYF. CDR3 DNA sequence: TGTGCCAGCAGCCTGGGGCCCGGGGAGGCAGATACGCAGTATTTT.

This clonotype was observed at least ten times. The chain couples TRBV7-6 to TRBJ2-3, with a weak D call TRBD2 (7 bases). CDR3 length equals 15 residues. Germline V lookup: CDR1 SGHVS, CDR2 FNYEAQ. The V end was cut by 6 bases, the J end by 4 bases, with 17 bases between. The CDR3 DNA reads TGTGCCAGCAGTCGACCCGGGGGGCCGGCAGATACGCAGTATTTT. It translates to CASSRPGGPADTQYF.

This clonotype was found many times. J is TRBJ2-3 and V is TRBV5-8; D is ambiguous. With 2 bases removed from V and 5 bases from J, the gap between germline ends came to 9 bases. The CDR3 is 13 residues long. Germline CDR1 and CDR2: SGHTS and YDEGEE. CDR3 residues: CASSLIGRDTQYF. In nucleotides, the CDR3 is TGTGCCAGCAGCTTAATCGGACGAGATACGCAGTATTTT.

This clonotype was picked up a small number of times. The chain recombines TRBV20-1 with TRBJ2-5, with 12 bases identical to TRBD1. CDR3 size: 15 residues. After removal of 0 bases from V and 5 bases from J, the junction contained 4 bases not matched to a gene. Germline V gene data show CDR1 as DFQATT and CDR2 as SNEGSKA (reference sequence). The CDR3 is CSARDPGTGGETQYF. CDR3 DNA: TGCAGTGCTAGAGACCCCGGGACAGGGGGCGAGACCCAGTACTTC.

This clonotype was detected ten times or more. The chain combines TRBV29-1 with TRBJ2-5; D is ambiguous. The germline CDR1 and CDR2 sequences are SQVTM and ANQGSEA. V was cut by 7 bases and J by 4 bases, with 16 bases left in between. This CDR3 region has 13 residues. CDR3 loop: CSDVSSLGETQYF. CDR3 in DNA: TGCAGCGACGTTTCTTCCTTGGGAGAGACCCAGTACTTC. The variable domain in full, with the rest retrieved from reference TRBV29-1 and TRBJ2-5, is SAVISQKPSRDICQRGTSLTIQCQVDSQVTMMFWYRQQPGQSLTLIATANQGSEATYESGFVIDKFPISRPNLTFSTLTVSNMSPEDSSIYLCSDVSSLGETQYFGPGTRLLVL.

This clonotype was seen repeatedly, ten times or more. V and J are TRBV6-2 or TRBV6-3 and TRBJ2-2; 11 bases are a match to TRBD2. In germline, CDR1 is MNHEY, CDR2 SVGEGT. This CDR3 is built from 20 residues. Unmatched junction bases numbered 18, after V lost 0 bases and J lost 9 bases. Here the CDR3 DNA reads TGTGCCAGCAGTTACTCGAAGCCTAGCGGGGGGAACCCCTTTGGCAGGGAGCTGTTTTTT. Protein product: CASSYSKPSGGNPFGRELFF.

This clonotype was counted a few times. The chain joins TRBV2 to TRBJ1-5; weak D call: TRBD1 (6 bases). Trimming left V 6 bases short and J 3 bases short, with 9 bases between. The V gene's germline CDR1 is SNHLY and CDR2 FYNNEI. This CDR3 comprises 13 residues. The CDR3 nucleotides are TGTGCCAGCAGACGGGGGCTCAATCAGCCCCAGCATTTT. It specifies CASRRGLNQPQHF.

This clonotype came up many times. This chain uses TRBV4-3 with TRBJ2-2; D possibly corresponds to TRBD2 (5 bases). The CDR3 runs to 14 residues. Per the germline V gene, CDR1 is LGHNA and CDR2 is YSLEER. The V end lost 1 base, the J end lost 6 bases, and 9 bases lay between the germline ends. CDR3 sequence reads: CASSQVEGAGELFF. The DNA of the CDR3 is TGCGCCAGCAGCCAAGTCGAGGGCGCCGGGGAGCTGTTTTTT.

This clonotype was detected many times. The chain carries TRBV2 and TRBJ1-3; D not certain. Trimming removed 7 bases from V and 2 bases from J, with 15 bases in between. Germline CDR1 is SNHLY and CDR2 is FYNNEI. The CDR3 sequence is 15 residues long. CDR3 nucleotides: TGTGCCAGCATGGGAGAGGGCTCCCCTGGAAACACCATATATTTT. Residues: CASMGEGSPGNTIYF.

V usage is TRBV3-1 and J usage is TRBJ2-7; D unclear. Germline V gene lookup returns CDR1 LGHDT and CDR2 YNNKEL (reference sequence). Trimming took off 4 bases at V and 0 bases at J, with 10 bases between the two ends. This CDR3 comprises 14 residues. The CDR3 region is CASSPSYSSYEQYF. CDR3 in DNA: TGTGCCAGCAGCCCTTCCTATAGCTCCTACGAGCAGTACTTC.

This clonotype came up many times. In nucleotides, the CDR3 is TGTGCCAGCAGTTCCGTGTCCCACGAGCAGTACGTC. This sequence encodes CASSSVSHEQYV. J is TRBJ2-7 and V is TRBV28; D not resolved. Trimming left V 4 bases short and J 5 bases short, with 9 bases between. The germline V gene has CDR1 MDHEN and CDR2 SYDVKM. This CDR3 spans 12 amino acids.

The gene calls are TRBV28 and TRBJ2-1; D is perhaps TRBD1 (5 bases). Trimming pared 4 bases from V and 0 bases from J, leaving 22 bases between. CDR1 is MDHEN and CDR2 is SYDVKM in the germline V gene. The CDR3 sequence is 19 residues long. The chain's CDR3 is CASSWIPGRTRGSYNEQFF. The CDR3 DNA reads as TGTGCCAGCAGTTGGATACCCGGGCGGACACGAGGCTCCTACAATGAGCAGTTCTTC.

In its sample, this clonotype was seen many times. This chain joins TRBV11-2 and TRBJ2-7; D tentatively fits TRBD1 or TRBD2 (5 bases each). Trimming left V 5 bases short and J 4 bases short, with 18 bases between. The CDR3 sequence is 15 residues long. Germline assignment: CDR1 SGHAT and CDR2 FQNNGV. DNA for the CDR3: TGTGCCAGCAGCCCCCGGGACCGTCCGGGGTACGAGCAGTACTTC. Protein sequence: CASSPRDRPGYEQYF.

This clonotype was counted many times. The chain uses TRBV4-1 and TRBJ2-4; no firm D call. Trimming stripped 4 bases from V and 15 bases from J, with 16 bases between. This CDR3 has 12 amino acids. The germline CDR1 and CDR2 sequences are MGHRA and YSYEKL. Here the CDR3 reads CASSPLGPARYF. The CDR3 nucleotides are TGCGCCAGCAGCCCTCTCGGCCCCGCTCGGTACTTC.

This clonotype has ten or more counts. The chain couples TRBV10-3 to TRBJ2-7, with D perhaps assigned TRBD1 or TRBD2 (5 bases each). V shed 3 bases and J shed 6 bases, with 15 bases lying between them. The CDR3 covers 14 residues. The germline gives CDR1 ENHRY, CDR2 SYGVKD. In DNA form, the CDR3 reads TGTGCCATCAGTGACACTAAGGGACGGATCGAGCAGTACTTC. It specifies CAISDTKGRIEQYF.

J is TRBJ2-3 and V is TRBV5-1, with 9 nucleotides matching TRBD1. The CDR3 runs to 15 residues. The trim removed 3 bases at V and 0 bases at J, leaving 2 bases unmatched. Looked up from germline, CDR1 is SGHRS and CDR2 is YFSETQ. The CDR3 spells CASSSGQGSTDTQYF. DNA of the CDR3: TGCGCCAGCAGCTCAGGACAGGGGAGCACAGATACGCAGTATTTT.

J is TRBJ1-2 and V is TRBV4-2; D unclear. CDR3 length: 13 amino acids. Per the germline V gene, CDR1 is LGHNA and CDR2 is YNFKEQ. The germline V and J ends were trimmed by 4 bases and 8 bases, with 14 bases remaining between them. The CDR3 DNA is TGTGCCAGCAGCCCCCCGCGCGGACCAGGCTACACCTTC. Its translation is CASSPPRGPGYTF.

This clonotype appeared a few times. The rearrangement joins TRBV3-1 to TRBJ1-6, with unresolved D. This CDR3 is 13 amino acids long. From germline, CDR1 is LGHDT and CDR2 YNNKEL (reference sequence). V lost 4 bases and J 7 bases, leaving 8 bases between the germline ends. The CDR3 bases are TGTGCCAGCAGCCCCTCGTTGAATTCACCCCTCCACTTT. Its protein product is CASSPSLNSPLHF.

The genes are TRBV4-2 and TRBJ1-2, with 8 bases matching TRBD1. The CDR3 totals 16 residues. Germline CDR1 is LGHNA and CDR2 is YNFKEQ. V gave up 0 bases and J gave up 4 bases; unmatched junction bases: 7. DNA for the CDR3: TGTGCCAGCAGCCAAGATCAGGGCAGGGGGCTCTATGGCTACACCTTC. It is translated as CASSQDQGRGLYGYTF.

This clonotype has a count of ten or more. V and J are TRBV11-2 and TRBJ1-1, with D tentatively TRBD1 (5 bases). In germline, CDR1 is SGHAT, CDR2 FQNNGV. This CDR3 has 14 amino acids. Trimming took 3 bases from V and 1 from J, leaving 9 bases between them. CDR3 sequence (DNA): TGTGCCAGCAGCTTCCGAGGGGCGAACACTGAAGCTTTCTTT. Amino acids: CASSFRGANTEAFF.

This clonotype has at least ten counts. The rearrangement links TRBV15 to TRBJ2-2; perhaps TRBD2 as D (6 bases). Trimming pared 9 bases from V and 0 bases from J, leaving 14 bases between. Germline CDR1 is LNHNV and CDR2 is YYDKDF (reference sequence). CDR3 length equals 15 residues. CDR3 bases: TGTGCCACGGCCCGAGGGGACTCGAACACCGGGGAGCTGTTTTTT. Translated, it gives CATARGDSNTGELFF.

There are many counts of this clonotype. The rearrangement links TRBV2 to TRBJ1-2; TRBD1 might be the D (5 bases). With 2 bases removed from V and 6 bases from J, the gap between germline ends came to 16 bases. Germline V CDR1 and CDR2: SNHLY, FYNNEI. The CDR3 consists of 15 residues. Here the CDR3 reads CASSETGPSGDGYTF. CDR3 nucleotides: TGTGCCAGCAGTGAAACGGGACCGAGCGGAGATGGCTACACCTTC.

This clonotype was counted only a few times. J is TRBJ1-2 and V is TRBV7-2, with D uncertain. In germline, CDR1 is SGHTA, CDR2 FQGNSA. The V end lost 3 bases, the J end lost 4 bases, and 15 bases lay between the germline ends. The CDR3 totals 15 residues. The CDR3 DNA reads TGTGCCAGCAGCTTCTGGAGCCCAGTCGGCTATGGCTACACCTTC. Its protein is CASSFWSPVGYGYTF.

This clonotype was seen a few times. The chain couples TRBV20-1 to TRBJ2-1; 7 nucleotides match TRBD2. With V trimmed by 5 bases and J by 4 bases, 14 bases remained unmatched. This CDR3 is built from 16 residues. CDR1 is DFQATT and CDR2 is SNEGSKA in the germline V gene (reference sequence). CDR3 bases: TGCAGTGCTCGGGCCAGCGGGGACTACCTTTACAATGAGCAGTTCTTC. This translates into CSARASGDYLYNEQFF.

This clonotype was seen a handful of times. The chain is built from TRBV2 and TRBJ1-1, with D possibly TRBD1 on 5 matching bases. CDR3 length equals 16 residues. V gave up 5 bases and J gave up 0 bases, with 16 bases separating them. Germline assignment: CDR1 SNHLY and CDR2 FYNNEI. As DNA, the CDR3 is TGTGCCAGCAGTAGGGACGTATCTTTTATGAACACTGAAGCTTTCTTT. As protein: CASSRDVSFMNTEAFF. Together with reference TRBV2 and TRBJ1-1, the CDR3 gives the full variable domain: EPEVTQTPSHQVTQMGQEVILRCVPISNHLYFYWYRQILGQKVEFLVSFYNNEISEKSEIFDDQFSVERPDGSNFTLKIRSTKLEDSAMYFCASSRDVSFMNTEAFFGQGTRLTVV.

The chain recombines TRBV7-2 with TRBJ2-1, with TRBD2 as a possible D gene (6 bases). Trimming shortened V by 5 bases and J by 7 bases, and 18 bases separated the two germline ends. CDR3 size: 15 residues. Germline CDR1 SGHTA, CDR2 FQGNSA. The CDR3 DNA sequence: TGTGCCAGCAGCCTCACCTGGAGCCGGGGGAATGAGCAGTTCTTC. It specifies CASSLTWSRGNEQFF.

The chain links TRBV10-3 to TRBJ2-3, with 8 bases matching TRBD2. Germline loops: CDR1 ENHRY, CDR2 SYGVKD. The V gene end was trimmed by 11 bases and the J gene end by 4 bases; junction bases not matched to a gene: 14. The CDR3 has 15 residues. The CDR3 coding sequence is TGTGCCGTGATGCCAGCGGGGGAATGGGCAGATACGCAGTATTTT. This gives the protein CAVMPAGEWADTQYF.